A single sample is the source of the 22 T cell receptor beta chains below, sequenced in a study of cytomegalovirus exposure and HLA in healthy donors. The PCR contained 60 Vbeta and 13 Jbeta primers. The assay was immunoSEQ multiplex PCR, and TCRdb's table has in-frame clones only and misses some. The sample holds about 180,000 clones, around 80% seen once. Sequenced material: PBMCs. Receptors were obtained from a girl aged 10 to 17 in good health and CMV-seropositive.

J is TRBJ2-1 and V is TRBV29-1, with D possibly TRBD1 on 6 matching bases. CDR1 is SQVTM, CDR2 ANQGSEA, per germline. The CDR3 sequence is 13 residues long. V was trimmed by 6 bases and J by 2 bases, leaving 11 bases between them. The CDR3 DNA is TGCAGCGTCCGGGACACCACCTACAATGAGCAGTTCTTC. It codes for CSVRDTTYNEQFF.

There are a few counts of this clone. CDR3 coding DNA: TGTGCCAGCAGTGCGGGGGAAAACACCATATATTTT. This gives the protein CASSAGENTIYF. This sequence joins TRBV9 and TRBJ1-3; tentative D call: TRBD1 (5 bases). Germline values: CDR1 SGDLS, CDR2 YYNGEE. CDR3 size: 12 residues. The ends were cut back, 5 bases at V and 6 bases at J, with 9 bases in the middle.

The rearrangement uses TRBV7-3 and TRBJ2-7, with TRBD1 matching 9 bases. J gave up 4 bases and V 4 bases, and 2 bases lay outside the gene matches. CDR1 and CDR2 from the germline V gene are SGHTA and FQGTGA. The CDR3 is made up of 13 amino acids. In DNA, the CDR3 is TGTGCCAGCAGCTGGGGACAGGGTTACGAGCAGTACTTC. Translated: CASSWGQGYEQYF.

J is TRBJ1-2 and V is TRBV5-8, with D tentatively TRBD1 (6 bases). Germline assignment: CDR1 SGHTS and CDR2 YDEGEE. The ends were cut back, 1 base at V and 8 bases at J, with 9 bases in the middle. The CDR3 is 12 amino acids. The CDR3 coding sequence is TGTGCCAGCAGCTTGAACAGGGAAGGCTACACCTTC. Amino acids: CASSLNREGYTF.

This chain connects TRBV5-6 to TRBJ1-1; TRBD1 might be the D (5 bases). CDR1 and CDR2 (germline): SGHDT, YYEEEE. CDR3 length: 15 amino acids. Trimming stripped 0 bases from V and 5 bases from J, with 14 bases between. This CDR3 is CASSLGALRQTEAFF. CDR3 sequence (DNA): TGTGCCAGCAGCTTGGGGGCCCTCCGACAGACTGAAGCTTTCTTT.

This clone was picked up a small number of times. This rearrangement joins TRBV7-8 to TRBJ2-7; tentatively, D is TRBD2 (5 bases). This CDR3 comprises 14 residues. V was shortened by 3 bases and J by 5 bases, with 14 bases between the two germline ends. Germline CDR1 SGHVS, CDR2 FQNEAQ. The CDR3 region is CASSFLFVGDEQYF. CDR3 nucleotide sequence: TGTGCCAGCAGCTTTCTTTTCGTGGGAGACGAGCAGTACTTC.

The chain employs TRBV6-1 and TRBJ1-1; no definite D call. The CDR3 spans 14 residues. Germline loops: CDR1 MNHNS, CDR2 SASEGT. The V gene lost 2 bases and the J gene lost 1 base, with 8 bases spanning the gap. The CDR3 DNA is TGTGCCAGCAGTGAATTGCGGGGGAACACTGAAGCTTTCTTT. Amino acid sequence: CASSELRGNTEAFF.

The chain combines TRBV15 with TRBJ1-5; D is perhaps TRBD1 (5 bases). CDR1 LNHNV and CDR2 YYDKDF come from the germline V gene (reference sequence). The CDR3 totals 17 residues. Trimming stripped 3 bases from V and 1 base from J, with 16 bases between. The CDR3 here is CATSRPPGGGSNQPQHF. DNA for the CDR3: TGTGCCACCAGCAGGCCTCCCGGCGGGGGGAGCAATCAGCCCCAGCATTTT.

This clone was observed a handful of times. The rearrangement joins TRBV15 to TRBJ1-1; TRBD1 might be the D (6 bases). The CDR3 is 13 residues long. The germline V gene encodes CDR1 LNHNV and CDR2 YYDKDF (reference sequence). Trimming shortened V by 3 bases and J by 7 bases, and 12 bases separated the two germline ends. The CDR3 DNA sequence: TGTGCCACCAGCAGCTTTGGGGGCGATGAAGCTTTCTTT. It codes for CATSSFGGDEAFF.

V usage is TRBV7-9 and J usage is TRBJ2-3, with TRBD2 as a possible D gene (5 bases). V was trimmed by 3 bases and J by 3 bases, leaving 7 bases between them. The germline V gene encodes CDR1 SEHNR and CDR2 FQNEAQ (reference sequence). The CDR3 is made up of 13 amino acids. This chain's CDR3 is CASSLSGTDTQYF. The DNA of the CDR3 is TGTGCCAGCAGCTTGAGCGGTACAGATACGCAGTATTTT.

V and J are TRBV29-1 and TRBJ2-1, with TRBD2 as a possible D gene (5 bases). The CDR3 contains 14 residues. Germline V gene data show CDR1 as SQVTM and CDR2 as ANQGSEA. Deletions cut 2 bases from V and 4 bases from J, with 12 bases between. The CDR3 is CSVEPQRSYNEQFF. CDR3 bases: TGCAGCGTTGAACCCCAGCGGAGTTACAATGAGCAGTTCTTC.

This rearrangement joins TRBV7-2 to TRBJ2-7, with TRBD2 matching 13 bases. This CDR3 has 16 amino acids. V gave up 3 bases and J gave up 5 bases; unmatched junction bases: 7. In germline, CDR1 is SGHTA, CDR2 FQGNSA. The CDR3 protein is CASSFQGLAGLDEQYF. CDR3 nucleotide sequence: TGTGCCAGCAGCTTCCAGGGACTAGCGGGACTCGACGAGCAGTACTTC.

V is TRBV7-6 and J is TRBJ1-1; 8 nucleotides align to TRBD1. V shed 5 bases, J shed 4 bases, and the junction held 9 bases outside the gene matches. The CDR3 is made up of 15 amino acids. Germline loops: CDR1 SGHVS, CDR2 FNYEAQ. The CDR3 sequence is CASSLFRTGRTEAFF. DNA of the CDR3: TGTGCCAGCAGCCTCTTTCGGACAGGGCGCACTGAAGCTTTCTTT.

This chain links TRBV19 with TRBJ2-6; D unclear. This CDR3 is 19 amino acids long. The V gene's germline CDR1 is LNHDA and CDR2 SQIVND (reference sequence). V was cut by 3 bases and J by 0 bases, with 18 bases left in between. Here the CDR3 reads CASSIRGRRMDSGANVLTF. The CDR3 region has the DNA TGTGCCAGTAGTATTCGAGGTCGACGGATGGACTCTGGGGCCAACGTCCTGACTTTC.

V and J are TRBV29-1 and TRBJ2-5; TRBD1 matches at 9 bases. The J call may not be correct, given that the DNA end is closer to TRBJ2-7. CDR1 is SQVTM, CDR2 ANQGSEA, per germline. There are 15 residues in the CDR3. CDR3 residues: CSVQNQDRGFGEQYF. The DNA for the CDR3 is TGCAGCGTCCAAAACCAGGACAGGGGCTTTGGCGAGCAGTACTTC.

The chain uses TRBV30 and TRBJ2-7; D ambiguous. The germline V gene encodes CDR1 GTSNPN and CDR2 SVGIG (reference sequence). V was pared by 6 bases and J by 4 bases, with 10 bases between. This CDR3 has 11 amino acids. CDR3 DNA: TGTGCCTGTTCTAGAAGGTACGAGCAGTACTTC. Amino acid sequence: CACSRRYEQYF.

The V and J genes are TRBV7-9 and TRBJ2-1; TRBD2 matches 12 bases. The CDR3 is 17 residues long. The junction had 9 bases not matched to a gene; V was cut back by 5 bases and J by 4 bases. CDR1 is SEHNR, CDR2 FQNEAQ, per germline (reference sequence). CDR3 region: CASSPARTSGVYNEQFF. For the CDR3, the DNA is TGTGCCAGCAGCCCCGCCCGGACTAGCGGGGTGTACAATGAGCAGTTCTTC.

Written as DNA, the CDR3 is TGTGCCAGCAGCAGGGAGGGGAGCCACGAGCAGTACTTC. Its translation: CASSREGSHEQYF. J is TRBJ2-7 and V is TRBV2, with 7 bases that match TRBD2. Germline CDR1 reads SNHLY; CDR2 reads FYNNEI. Trimming at V came to 6 bases and at J to 5 bases, leaving 7 bases not matched to a gene. The CDR3 sequence is 13 residues long. Supplemented by reference TRBV2 and TRBJ2-7, the full variable domain reads EPEVTQTPSHQVTQMGQEVILRCVPISNHLYFYWYRQILGQKVEFLVSFYNNEISEKSEIFDDQFSVERPDGSNFTLKIRSTKLEDSAMYFCASSREGSHEQYFGPGTRLTVT.

The chain is built from TRBV19 and TRBJ1-2, with D maybe TRBD1 (5 bases). The germline V gene has CDR1 LNHDA and CDR2 SQIVND (reference sequence). The ends were cut back, 5 bases at V and 4 bases at J, with 8 bases in the middle. The CDR3 loop spans 12 amino acids. The CDR3 nucleotides are TGTGCCAGTAGTGACAGCTTCTATGGCTACACCTTC. Its translation: CASSDSFYGYTF.

For this clone: Relative to the germline gene, one junction end is altered; a read error may explain this. The rearrangement joins TRBV18 to TRBJ2-7; TRBD1 is a possible D gene (5 bases). Germline V CDR1 and CDR2: KGHSH, LQKENI. The CDR3 has 12 residues. The DNA of the CDR3 is TGTGCCAGCTCACCAATTCAGGGCACAGGAGACTTC. This translates into CASSPIQGTGDF. Combining the CDR3 with reference TRBV18 and TRBJ2-7 gives the whole variable domain NAGVMQNPRHLVRRRGQEARLRCSPMKGHSHVYWYRQLPEEGLKFMVYLQKENIIDESGMPKERFSAEFPKEGPSILRIQQVVRGDSAAYFCASSPIQGTGDFGPGTRLTVT.

The V call is TRBV6-5, the J call TRBJ2-7, with D tentatively TRBD2 (5 bases). Germline V gene data show CDR1 as MNHEY and CDR2 as SVGAGI. V was pared by 0 bases and J by 2 bases, with 14 bases between. The CDR3 is 16 residues long. This chain's CDR3 is CASSYSIGLGAYEQYF. In DNA, the CDR3 is TGTGCCAGCAGTTACTCGATCGGACTCGGAGCCTACGAGCAGTACTTC.

The CDR3 spells CASSLTGIGELFF. For the CDR3, the DNA is TGTGCCAGCAGTTTGACGGGAATCGGGGAGCTGTTTTTT. The gene calls are TRBV7-6 and TRBJ2-2; D is perhaps TRBD2 (5 bases). This CDR3 has 13 residues. The V end was cut by 6 bases, the J end by 7 bases, with 12 bases between. From germline, CDR1 is SGHVS and CDR2 FNYEAQ.